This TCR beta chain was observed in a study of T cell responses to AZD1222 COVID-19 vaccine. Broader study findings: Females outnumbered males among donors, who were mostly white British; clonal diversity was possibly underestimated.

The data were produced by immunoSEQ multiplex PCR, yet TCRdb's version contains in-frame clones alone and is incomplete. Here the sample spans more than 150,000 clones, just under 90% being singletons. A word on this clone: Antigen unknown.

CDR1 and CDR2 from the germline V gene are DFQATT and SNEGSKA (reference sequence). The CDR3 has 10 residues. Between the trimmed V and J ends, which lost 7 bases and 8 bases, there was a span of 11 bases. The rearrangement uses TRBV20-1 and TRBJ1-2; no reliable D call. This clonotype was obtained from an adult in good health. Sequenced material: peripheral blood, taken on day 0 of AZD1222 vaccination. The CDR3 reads CSVWTGGYTF. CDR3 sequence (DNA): TGCAGTGTCTGGACCGGGGGCTACACCTTC.